The TCR beta chain under discussion was sequenced for a study of cytomegalovirus exposure and HLA in healthy donors. Study-level findings and limits: Rarity characterized most TCR sequences, yet some public TCRs appeared in many donors. Near-uniform donor sequencing depth was presumed by presence/absence analyses. The authors later found most CMV-associated TCR beta chains appeared HLA-restricted. In a later analysis, at a false discovery rate of 0.05, 16,951 TCR beta sequences matched HLA alleles.

The CDR3 is 15 amino acids. Germline loops: CDR1 MNHNS, CDR2 SASEGT. Primers included in the PCR were 60 Vbeta and 13 Jbeta primers. Assay used: immunoSEQ multiplex PCR; TCRdb lists only in-frame clones, some missing. The repertoire holds under 200,000 clones, around three quarters seen once, with approximately 3% in the top ten. Of note for this clone: Its target is unknown.

This chain uses TRBV6-1 with TRBJ2-5; 7 bases are shared with TRBD1. Gene TRBJ2-7 matches the end of the DNA better, so the J call may be wrong. The TCR sequence derives from a woman aged 40 to 55 in good health and CMV-seronegative. Sequencing was carried out using PBMCs. The CDR3 sequence: CASSERQGISYEQYF. CDR3 sequence (DNA): TGTGCCAGCAGCGAGCGACAGGGTATCTCCTACGAGCAGTACTTC.